This T cell receptor (beta chain) appears in the sequencing data of a study of beta chain features in type 1 diabetes. Findings and caveats of the study: Researchers report that Type 1 diabetes patients had moderately but significantly shorter TCRB CDR3s across all four CD4+ subsets.

The V end was cut by 0 bases, the J end by 9 bases, with 7 bases between. Germline assignment: CDR1 SGHRS and CDR2 YFSETQ. The CDR3 extends over 12 amino acids. As for this clone: Its antigen is still unknown.

What was sequenced were expressed TCRB transcripts, since all of the isolated RNA had been reverse transcribed. The protocol was immunoSEQ multiplex PCR, while the TCRdb copy is restricted to in-frame clones and leaves out a portion. The table shows 240,000 or so clones, with around 20% occurring only once. The TCR originated in a woman in her forties with type 1 diabetes. The J gene is TRBJ2-1, the V gene TRBV5-1; D gene unclear. Specimen: naive CD4+ T cells from blood. CDR3 amino acids: CASSLGRSEQFF. For the CDR3, the DNA is TGCGCCAGCAGCTTGGGGCGGAGTGAGCAGTTCTTC.